This T cell receptor (beta chain) was identified during a study of shared clonotypes between healthy human individuals. Broader study findings: For naive CD4 cells, roughly 4.6% of clonotypes were shared across a handful of donors.

A note on this clone: Antigen specificity is unknown.

Nashville, Tennessee was home to all donors, each a Caucasian adult. From CD4+ cells came CD45RA+ naive and CD45RA-negative memory subsets. Clones were sequenced by immunoSEQ multiplex PCR, and TCRdb holds only the in-frame ones, with some missing. The sample lists approximately 940,000 clones, over 60% seen once, with 1.5% in the top ten. The TCR originated in a man aged 18 to 30 in good health. Sample: memory CD4+ T cells sorted from blood. Subset described: CD45RA-negative fraction.

In DNA form, the CDR3 reads TGTGCCAGTACCCCGGGTGGGGGCCAGTTGGAGCCCCAGCATTTT. Its protein is CASTPGGGQLEPQHF. The chain employs TRBV19 and TRBJ1-5; possibly TRBD1 for D (6 bases). V lost 7 bases, J lost 8 bases, and 21 bases lay in between. Germline V CDR1 and CDR2: LNHDA, SQIVND (reference sequence). The CDR3 has 15 amino acids.